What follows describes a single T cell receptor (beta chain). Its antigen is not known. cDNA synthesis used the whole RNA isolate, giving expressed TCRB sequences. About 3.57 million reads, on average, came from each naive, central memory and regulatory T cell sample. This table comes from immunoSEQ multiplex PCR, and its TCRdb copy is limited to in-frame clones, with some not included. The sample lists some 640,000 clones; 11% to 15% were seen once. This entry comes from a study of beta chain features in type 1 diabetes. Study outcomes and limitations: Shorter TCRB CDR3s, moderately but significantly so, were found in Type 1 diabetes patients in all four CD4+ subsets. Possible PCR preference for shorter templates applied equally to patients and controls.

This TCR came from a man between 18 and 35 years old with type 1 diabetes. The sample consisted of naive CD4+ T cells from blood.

The CDR3 DNA is TGTGCTAGTGGTTTGGTAACAGGGGAGGGGGAGACCCAGTACTTC. Its protein product is CASGLVTGEGETQYF. The chain recombines TRBV12-5 with TRBJ2-5; D tentatively reads TRBD1 or TRBD2 (7 bases each). Trimming took 0 bases from V and 5 from J, leaving 13 bases between them. From germline, CDR1 is LGHNT and CDR2 FRNRAP. CDR3 length: 15 amino acids.